The clone carrying this T cell receptor beta chain was found a few times. Its antigen is unknown. The data derive from a study of cytomegalovirus exposure and HLA in healthy donors. Study as a whole: Early released data comprised 75 million to 100 million unique TCRs from HLA-typed donors.

Whole-study findings and limits: A later analysis by the authors found several of the most significant clusters apparently linked to common viral pathogens. Trimming of TCR beta V- and J-genes showed a link, identified in a later analysis, to a missense DCLRE1C variant. Using the classifier, cytomegalovirus status was reportedly diagnosed with high specificity and sensitivity.

The PCR contained 60 Vbeta and 13 Jbeta primers. The data were produced by immunoSEQ multiplex PCR, yet TCRdb's version contains in-frame clones alone and is incomplete. The table records around 55,000 clones, roughly 71% of them present only once. V was pared by 0 bases and J by 8 bases, with 16 bases between. The CDR3 extends over 15 amino acids. Germline V gene lookup returns CDR1 MNHEY and CDR2 SMNVEV (reference sequence). The sequence was obtained from a man in his forties or fifties in good health and CMV-seropositive. Sequenced material: PBMCs. The chain links TRBV27 to TRBJ1-2; maybe TRBD1 (5 bases). CDR3 nucleotide sequence: TGTGCCAGCAGTTTATCGGGGCTTTCTGTGTCCGGCTACACCTTC. Its protein product is CASSLSGLSVSGYTF.